This T cell receptor beta chain was sequenced during a study of OX40 agonist ivuxolimab in advanced cancers. Overall study results and limits: The investigators did not determine what antigen specificity the expanded peripheral T cells had.

V lost 5 bases and J lost 3, with 16 bases in between. The CDR3 has 15 residues. Germline values: CDR1 SEHNR, CDR2 FQNEAQ (reference sequence). About this clone: What it recognizes is unknown.

Assay used: immunoSEQ multiplex PCR; TCRdb lists only in-frame clones, some missing. The sample has 50,000 or so clones; 84% are singletons. This clonotype was obtained from an adult with an advanced solid tumor such as melanoma, head and neck, liver or kidney cancer. This chain links TRBV7-9 with TRBJ1-2; no reliable D call. Sequences were derived from CD4+ or CD8+ T cells sorted from blood, sampled in a trial of the OX40 agonist ivuxolimab. The CDR3 DNA reads TGTGCCAGCAGCCCCCTGGGTACAGCAGACTATGGCTACACCTTC. Protein sequence: CASSPLGTADYGYTF.